One sample yielded the 24 T cell receptor beta chains listed below, sequenced in a study of blood T cell repertoires in COVID-19. Here immunoSEQ multiplex PCR was the method, and the copy in TCRdb shows in-frame clones only, minus some. The sample lists tens of thousands of clones, approximately 85% occurring once. Sequences were obtained from peripheral blood. The receptors were sampled from an elderly man with acute or convalescent COVID-19.

The chain combines TRBV5-4 with TRBJ1-1; 8 nucleotides align to TRBD1. Germline trimming cut 2 bases from V and 1 base from J; bases unmatched to any gene: 4. Germline values: CDR1 SGHNT, CDR2 YYREEE (reference sequence). The CDR3 has 15 residues. The CDR3 is CASSFPGQGNTEAFF. In DNA, the CDR3 is TGTGCCAGCAGCTTTCCCGGACAGGGGAACACTGAAGCTTTCTTT. The full variable domain, rest sourced from reference TRBV5-4 and TRBJ1-1, is ETGVTQSPTHLIKTRGQQVTLRCSSQSGHNTVSWYQQALGQGPQFIFQYYREEENGRGNFPPRFSGLQFPNYSSELNVNALELDDSALYLCASSFPGQGNTEAFFGQGTRLTVV.

This chain joins TRBV28 and TRBJ2-7; TRBD1 aligns across 8 bases. The CDR3 has 16 amino acids. Germline V gene lookup returns CDR1 MDHEN and CDR2 SYDVKM. Trimming took 5 bases from V and 0 from J; bases not matched to a gene: 9. CDR3 sequence (DNA): TGTGCCAGCAGTGGGCCGCGCGGACAGGGCTCCTACGAGCAGTACTTC. Its protein product is CASSGPRGQGSYEQYF.

In this sample, this clone turned up once. The chain carries TRBV24-1 and TRBJ2-1, with D possibly matching TRBD2 (6 bases). Per the germline V gene, CDR1 is KGHDR and CDR2 is SFDVKD. CDR3 length: 15 amino acids. With 3 bases removed from V and 4 bases from J, the gap between germline ends came to 12 bases. The CDR3 sequence: CATSDPPRGYNEQFF. CDR3 in DNA: TGTGCCACCAGTGATCCGCCCCGGGGGTACAATGAGCAGTTCTTC.

The chain employs TRBV4-1 and TRBJ1-4; the D gene is possibly TRBD1 (5 bases). Germline CDR1 MGHRA, CDR2 YSYEKL. The V gene lost 2 bases and the J gene lost 8 bases, with 21 bases spanning the gap. CDR3 length: 17 amino acids. The CDR3 sequence is CASSQLIGSGQAEKLFF. In nucleotides, the CDR3 is TGCGCCAGCAGCCAACTGATTGGTTCAGGGCAGGCCGAAAAACTGTTTTTT.

V is TRBV19 and J is TRBJ1-1; 8 nucleotides align to TRBD1. V gave up 9 bases and J gave up 4 bases; unmatched junction bases: 1. The germline CDR1 and CDR2 sequences are LNHDA and SQIVND (reference sequence). The CDR3 contains 11 residues. CDR3 amino acids: CASRGLTEAFF. The DNA of the CDR3 is TGTGCCAGCAGGGGGCTCACTGAAGCTTTCTTT.

The V and J genes are TRBV5-1 and TRBJ2-7; 7 bases fit TRBD1. The V gene end was trimmed by 4 bases and the J gene end by 2 bases; junction bases not matched to a gene: 9. The CDR3 sequence is 15 residues long. Looked up from germline, CDR1 is SGHRS and CDR2 is YFSETQ. CDR3 DNA: TGCGCCAGCAGCATAACGACAGGGAACCCCTACGAGCAGTACTTC. This translates into CASSITTGNPYEQYF.

The genes are TRBV29-1 and TRBJ1-1; D is ambiguous. The V end lost 6 bases, the J end lost 7 bases, and 18 bases lay between the germline ends. Germline CDR1 and CDR2: SQVTM and ANQGSEA. This CDR3 has 13 residues. CDR3 coding DNA: TGCAGCGTCCTGATAGGTCTGCGGGGTGAAGCTTTCTTT. It translates to CSVLIGLRGEAFF.

V usage is TRBV11-1 and J usage is TRBJ1-1, with D unresolved. Germline-derived CDR1 and CDR2 are SGHAT and FQDESV (reference sequence). V gave up 5 bases and J gave up 4 bases, with 17 bases separating them. The CDR3 loop spans 15 amino acids. CDR3 amino acids: CASSLTTSKFTEAFF. CDR3 DNA: TGTGCCAGCAGCCTCACTACATCGAAGTTCACTGAAGCTTTCTTT.

The rearrangement links TRBV12-3 or TRBV12-4 to TRBJ1-6, with 7 bases aligning to TRBD1. The CDR3 is 12 residues long. The junction had 7 bases not matched to a gene; V was cut back by 6 bases and J by 14 bases. The CDR3 is CASSQQGSTLHF. The CDR3 DNA follows: TGTGCCAGCAGCCAACAGGGGTCTACCCTCCACTTT.

This rearrangement joins TRBV12-5 to TRBJ2-6; D is perhaps TRBD2 (6 bases). The CDR3 extends over 16 amino acids. The germline V gene has CDR1 LGHNT and CDR2 FRNRAP. V lost 4 bases to trimming and J lost 0 bases, with 10 bases between them. CDR3 sequence (DNA): TGTGCTAGTGGTTCGCGGGGAGACTCTGGGGCCAACGTCCTGACTTTC. Protein product: CASGSRGDSGANVLTF.

The V and J genes are TRBV4-1 and TRBJ2-2; 7 positions agree with TRBD2. Per the germline V gene, CDR1 is MGHRA and CDR2 is YSYEKL. Losses at the gene ends were 2 bases for V and 5 bases for J; bases not matched to a gene: 8. CDR3 length: 16 amino acids. CDR3 region: CASSQRGGEGTGELFF. CDR3 nucleotide sequence: TGCGCCAGCAGCCAAAGGGGCGGGGAGGGAACCGGGGAGCTGTTTTTT.

This chain links TRBV29-1 with TRBJ1-2, with 7 bases lining up with TRBD1. Per germline, CDR1 SQVTM and CDR2 ANQGSEA. The length of the CDR3 is 12 residues. After removal of 6 bases from V and 3 bases from J, the junction contained 4 bases not matched to a gene. The CDR3 spells CSVGDSYYGYTF. The CDR3 region has the DNA TGCAGCGTAGGGGACAGCTACTATGGCTACACCTTC. Drawing the rest from reference TRBV29-1 and TRBJ1-2, the complete variable domain is SAVISQKPSRDICQRGTSLTIQCQVDSQVTMMFWYRQQPGQSLTLIATANQGSEATYESGFVIDKFPISRPNLTFSTLTVSNMSPEDSSIYLCSVGDSYYGYTFGSGTRLTVV.

With regard to this clone: At one boundary the junction diverges from the germline segment, which might be a read error. The chain links TRBV6-4 to TRBJ2-3; 9 bases are shared with TRBD2. The CDR3 totals 15 residues. Germline values: CDR1 MRHNA, CDR2 SNTAGT. The CDR3 region is CASSYDGTSKDTQYF. The CDR3 DNA reads TGTGCCAGCAGTTACGACGGGACTAGCAAAGATACGCAGTATTTT.

This clone has a single count. The genes are TRBV30 and TRBJ1-3, with D perhaps TRBD1 (6 bases). The CDR3 sequence is 15 residues long. Germline-derived CDR1 and CDR2 are GTSNPN and SVGIG (reference sequence). Trimming stripped 3 bases from V and 4 bases from J, with 16 bases between. This chain's CDR3 is CAWSLAGEYGNTIYF. CDR3 DNA: TGTGCCTGGAGCCTAGCAGGGGAATACGGAAACACCATATATTTT.

This clone has a handful of counts. V gene TRBV6-5 combines with J gene TRBJ1-2, with D unclear. V was cut by 0 bases and J by 2 bases, with 10 bases left in between. Germline V gives CDR1 MNHEY, CDR2 SVGAGI. The CDR3 is 15 residues long. The CDR3 spells CASSYSIVTNYGYTF. The CDR3 bases are TGTGCCAGCAGTTACTCGATAGTCACGAACTATGGCTACACCTTC.

V gene TRBV19 combines with J gene TRBJ2-2, with 8 positions matching TRBD2. CDR1 is LNHDA and CDR2 is SQIVND in the germline V gene (reference sequence). This CDR3 comprises 16 residues. With V trimmed by 2 bases and J by 6 bases, 8 bases remained unmatched. The CDR3 spells CASSIRGGFEAGELFF. CDR3 nucleotide sequence: TGTGCCAGTAGTATACGGGGGGGCTTTGAGGCCGGGGAGCTGTTTTTT.

The chain carries TRBV9 and TRBJ2-7; no clear D. V was shortened by 0 bases and J by 7 bases, with 20 bases between the two germline ends. Germline CDR1 is SGDLS and CDR2 is YYNGEE. The CDR3 covers 16 residues. The CDR3 sequence is CASSVGNGYALREQYF. CDR3 DNA sequence: TGTGCCAGCAGCGTAGGGAACGGGTACGCCCTAAGGGAGCAGTACTTC.

This clone was observed a few times. The CDR3 protein is CASSFVAGVTDTQYF. The DNA for the CDR3 is TGTGCCAGCAGTTTCGTCGCGGGGGTGACAGATACGCAGTATTTT. The gene calls are TRBV27 and TRBJ2-3; 7 positions agree with TRBD2. This CDR3 has 15 amino acids. Germline CDR1 is MNHEY and CDR2 is SMNVEV (reference sequence). Losses at the gene ends were 3 bases for V and 3 bases for J; bases not matched to a gene: 6.

This rearrangement joins TRBV9 to TRBJ1-1; D is unclear. There are 14 residues in the CDR3. V lost 0 bases, J lost 2 bases, and 8 bases lay in between. Germline V gene sequence: CDR1 SGDLS, CDR2 YYNGEE. The CDR3 is CASSVGHINTEAFF. CDR3 DNA: TGTGCCAGCAGCGTAGGACACATAAACACTGAAGCTTTCTTT.

V gene TRBV5-6 combines with J gene TRBJ2-2, with 7 bases aligning to TRBD1. Germline V gene sequence: CDR1 SGHDT, CDR2 YYEEEE. With 4 bases clipped from V and 4 bases from J, the junction kept 4 bases outside the gene matches. The CDR3 has 14 amino acids. Here the CDR3 reads CASSRRDSTGELFF. CDR3 bases: TGTGCCAGCAGCCGTCGGGACAGCACCGGGGAGCTGTTTTTT.

V usage is TRBV9 and J usage is TRBJ2-1; TRBD2 is a possible D gene (5 bases). The V gene's germline CDR1 is SGDLS and CDR2 YYNGEE. The CDR3 is 17 amino acids. The V end was cut by 2 bases, the J end by 0 bases, with 15 bases between. CDR3 sequence reads: CASSVGSGSSSYNEQFF. Written as DNA, the CDR3 is TGTGCCAGCAGCGTGGGGAGCGGATCCAGCTCCTACAATGAGCAGTTCTTC.

This clone has more than one count but fewer than ten. V is TRBV3-1 (or the pseudogene TRBV3-2) and J is TRBJ2-3; the match to TRBD1 covers 8 bases. The length of the CDR3 is 18 residues. With 9 bases clipped from V and 3 bases from J, the junction kept 20 bases outside the gene matches. Germline values: CDR1 LGHDT, CDR2 YNNKEL (reference sequence). CDR3 in DNA: TGTGCCAGATTCATTCGAACGGACAGGGCAGCGGTTACAGATACGCAGTATTTT. Residues: CARFIRTDRAAVTDTQYF.

This clone was seen only a few times. The chain employs TRBV11-2 and TRBJ1-2; the match to TRBD1 covers 7 bases. CDR1 is SGHAT and CDR2 is FQNNGV in the germline V gene. This CDR3 comprises 17 residues. With 6 bases clipped from V and 6 bases from J, the junction kept 19 bases outside the gene matches. In DNA form, the CDR3 reads TGTGCCAGCAGTCGATTTGACAGGGACTGGTCTAGGGATGGCTACACCTTC. It translates to CASSRFDRDWSRDGYTF.

This chain connects TRBV7-2 to TRBJ1-3; 7 nucleotides match TRBD1. Germline CDR1 SGHTA, CDR2 FQGNSA. V shed 6 bases, J shed 8 bases, and the junction held 7 bases outside the gene matches. This CDR3 region has 13 residues. CDR3 sequence reads: CASSDRVRDTIYF. The CDR3 coding sequence is TGTGCCAGCAGTGACAGGGTACGAGACACCATATATTTT.